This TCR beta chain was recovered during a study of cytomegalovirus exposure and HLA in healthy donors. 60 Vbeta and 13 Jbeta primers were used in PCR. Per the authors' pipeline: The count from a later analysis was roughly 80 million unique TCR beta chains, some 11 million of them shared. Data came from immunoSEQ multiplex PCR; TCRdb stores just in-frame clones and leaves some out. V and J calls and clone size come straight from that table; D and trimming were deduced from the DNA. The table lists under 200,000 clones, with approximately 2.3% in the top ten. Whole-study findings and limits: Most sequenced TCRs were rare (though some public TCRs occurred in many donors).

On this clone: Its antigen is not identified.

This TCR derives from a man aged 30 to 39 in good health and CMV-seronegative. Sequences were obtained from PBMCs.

CDR3: CSVDKGLQEQFF. The CDR3 nucleotides read TGCAGCGTTGATAAGGGACTCCAGGAGCAGTTCTTC. The chain links TRBV29-1 to TRBJ2-1; the D gene is possibly TRBD2 (6 bases). Germline values: CDR1 SQVTM, CDR2 ANQGSEA. Trimming took off 3 bases at V and 10 bases at J, with 13 bases between the two ends. The CDR3 runs 12 residues.